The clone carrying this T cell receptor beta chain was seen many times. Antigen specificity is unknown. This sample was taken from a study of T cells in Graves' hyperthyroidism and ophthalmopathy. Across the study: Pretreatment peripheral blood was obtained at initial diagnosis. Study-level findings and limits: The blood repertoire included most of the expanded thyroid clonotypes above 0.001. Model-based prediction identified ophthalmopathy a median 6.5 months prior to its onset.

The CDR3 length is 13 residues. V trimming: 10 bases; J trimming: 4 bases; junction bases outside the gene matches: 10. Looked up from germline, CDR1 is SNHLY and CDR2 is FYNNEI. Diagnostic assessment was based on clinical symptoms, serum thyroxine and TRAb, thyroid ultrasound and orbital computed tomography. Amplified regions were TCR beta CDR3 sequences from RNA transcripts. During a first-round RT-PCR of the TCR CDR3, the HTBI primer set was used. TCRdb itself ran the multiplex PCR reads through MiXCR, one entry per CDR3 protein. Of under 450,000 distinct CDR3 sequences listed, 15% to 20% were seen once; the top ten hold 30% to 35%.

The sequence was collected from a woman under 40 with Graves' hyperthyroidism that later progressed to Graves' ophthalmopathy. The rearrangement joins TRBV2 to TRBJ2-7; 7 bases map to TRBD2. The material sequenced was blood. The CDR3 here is CATQTRENYEQYF. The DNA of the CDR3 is TGTGCCACCCAAACGCGGGAGAATTACGAGCAGTACTTC.